The 22 T cell receptor beta chains in this list originate from one sample, sequenced in a study of T cell repertoires in cytomegalovirus infection. Antigen specificity for these receptors is unknown. TCRdb reanalysed the reads using MiXCR and keeps one entry per CDR3 protein. This sample has a few hundred thousand distinct CDR3 sequences, with more than 40% found just once. The specimen comprised cultured PBMCs, sampled from culture after CMV antigen stimulation. The receptors were gathered from a human donor in good health (CMV status not recorded). Some clones in this sample may be carry-over from other donors' samples.

The CDR3 spells CASSLGLGRNEQFF. The CDR3, as DNA: TGTGCCAGCAGCTTAGGCCTGGGGAGGAATGAGCAGTTCTTC. V is TRBV7-2 and J is TRBJ2-1, with D perhaps matching TRBD2 (6 bases). The length of the CDR3 is 14 residues. V gave up 1 base and J gave up 7 bases, with 11 bases separating them. CDR1 and CDR2 (germline): SGHTA, FQGNSA.

The chain couples TRBV2 to TRBJ2-3; TRBD2 is a possible D gene (5 bases). V was trimmed by 1 base and J by 5 bases, leaving 13 bases between them. The CDR3 consists of 15 residues. Germline lookup yields CDR1 SNHLY and CDR2 FYNNEI. For the CDR3, the DNA is TGTGCCAGCAGTGAAGAGGCACTAGGGCAAGATACGCAGTATTTT. This encodes CASSEEALGQDTQYF.

A few counts support this clonotype. The rearrangement uses TRBV27 and TRBJ2-7; no clear D gene. CDR3 size: 14 residues. V was pared by 1 base and J by 3 bases, with 10 bases between. The germline gives CDR1 MNHEY, CDR2 SMNVEV (reference sequence). CDR3 in amino acids: CASSLFLRGYEQYF. CDR3 nucleotides: TGTGCCAGCAGTTTATTTCTCCGAGGCTACGAGCAGTACTTC.

To note about this clonotype: At one end the junction does not follow the germline gene, possibly because of a read error. Written as DNA, the CDR3 is TGTGCCAGCGGCCCGGGGGCCTCTGGGGCCAACGTCCTGACTTTC. Translating gives CASGPGASGANVLTF. V gene TRBV4-1 combines with J gene TRBJ2-6, with D perhaps being TRBD1 or TRBD2 (6 bases each). The CDR3 sequence is 15 residues long. Germline V gives CDR1 MGHRA, CDR2 YSYEKL.

The genes are TRBV28 and TRBJ2-7; D is unclear. Trimming took 3 bases from V and 0 from J, leaving 12 bases between them. The germline V gene encodes CDR1 MDHEN and CDR2 SYDVKM. This CDR3 comprises 15 residues. The CDR3: CASSLVARISYEQYF. The DNA for the CDR3 is TGTGCCAGCAGTTTGGTAGCTAGGATCTCCTACGAGCAGTACTTC.

Only a few counts were recorded for this clonotype. V usage is TRBV7-6 and J usage is TRBJ2-2; 8 bases align to TRBD1. Germline V gene lookup returns CDR1 SGHVS and CDR2 FNYEAQ. The CDR3 has 18 residues. Germline trimming cut 2 bases from V and 6 bases from J; bases unmatched to any gene: 14. The CDR3 bases are TGTGCCAGCAGCTTAACGCTTCGGGTCAGGGGGCAGGCCGGGGAGCTGTTTTTT. Its protein is CASSLTLRVRGQAGELFF.

The chain uses TRBV6-2 or TRBV6-3 and TRBJ2-1, with no clear D. The length of the CDR3 is 13 residues. CDR1 MNHEY and CDR2 SVGEGT come from the germline V gene. The germline V and J ends were trimmed by 6 bases and 8 bases, with 14 bases remaining between them. CDR3 nucleotides: TGTGCCAGCAGAATTGACCGACCCGATGAGCAGTTCTTC. Its translation: CASRIDRPDEQFF.

The genes are TRBV29-1 and TRBJ2-1, with D perhaps TRBD2 (5 bases). Germline V gives CDR1 SQVTM, CDR2 ANQGSEA. V lost 4 bases and J lost 0, with 28 bases in between. The CDR3 contains 20 residues. In DNA, the CDR3 is TGCAGCGTTGCGATGACAAGGAGGAAACGGGGTGGGAGCTCCTACAATGAGCAGTTCTTC. Translation: CSVAMTRRKRGGSSYNEQFF.

V gene TRBV7-8 combines with J gene TRBJ1-1; no firm D call. In germline, CDR1 is SGHVS, CDR2 FQNEAQ. The CDR3 spans 16 residues. Trimming shortened V by 1 base and J by 1 base, and 13 bases separated the two germline ends. The CDR3 protein is CASSLGPLTSNTEAFF. CDR3 in DNA: TGTGCCAGCAGCTTAGGGCCTCTTACCTCGAACACTGAAGCTTTCTTT.

The rearrangement joins TRBV27 to TRBJ1-5; unclear D gene. The CDR3 covers 12 residues. Trimming removed 5 bases at V and 3 bases at J, with 5 bases between. The germline V gene has CDR1 MNHEY and CDR2 SMNVEV (reference sequence). The CDR3 loop reads CASSTVNQPQHF. The CDR3 DNA reads TGTGCCAGCAGTACCGTCAATCAGCCCCAGCATTTT.

V usage is TRBV7-3 and J usage is TRBJ2-7; D tentatively fits TRBD1 or TRBD2 (5 bases each). Germline CDR1 SGHTA, CDR2 FQGTGA. The length of the CDR3 is 15 residues. The V gene lost 5 bases and the J gene lost 2 bases, with 16 bases spanning the gap. The CDR3 loop reads CASSPPGTVTYEQYF. DNA for the CDR3: TGTGCCAGCAGCCCCCCCGGGACGGTCACCTACGAGCAGTACTTC. The full variable domain, in which reference TRBV7-3 and TRBJ2-7 provide the parts outside the CDR3, is GAGVSQTPSNKVTEKGKYVELRCDPISGHTALYWYRQSLGQGPEFLIYFQGTGAADDSGLPNDRFFAVRPEGSVSTLKIQRTERGDSAVYLCASSPPGTVTYEQYFGPGTRLTVT.

Turning to this clonotype: The junction and the germline gene differ at one end; a read error may be behind it. The chain uses TRBV7-9 and TRBJ1-5; perhaps TRBD1 as D (5 bases). Looked up from germline, CDR1 is SEHNR and CDR2 is FQNEAQ (reference sequence). The CDR3 runs 13 residues. In DNA form, the CDR3 reads TGTGCCAGCATCTTAGACAGTAATCAGCCCCAGCATTTT. Protein sequence: CASILDSNQPQHF.

This chain joins TRBV5-1 and TRBJ1-3; TRBD1 aligns across 7 bases. Germline-derived CDR1 and CDR2 are SGHRS and YFSETQ. The CDR3 extends over 15 amino acids. Trimming took 0 bases from V and 2 from J; bases not matched to a gene: 2. The CDR3 DNA sequence: TGCGCCAGCAGCTTGGCCGGGACAGCTGGAAACACCATATATTTT. Its protein product is CASSLAGTAGNTIYF.

This clonotype was found a few times. The rearrangement uses TRBV4-3 and TRBJ2-3; a weak D match, TRBD1 (5 bases). The V end was cut by 2 bases, the J end by 0 bases, with 12 bases between. The CDR3 length is 16 residues. Germline CDR1 LGHNA, CDR2 YSLEER. The CDR3 region is CASSQNRFASTDTQYF. The CDR3 nucleotides read TGCGCCAGCAGCCAAAACAGGTTCGCTAGCACAGATACGCAGTATTTT.

The genes are TRBV11-2 and TRBJ2-1; D tentatively fits TRBD1 or TRBD2 (5 bases each). Per germline, CDR1 SGHAT and CDR2 FQNNGV. Trimming removed 2 bases at V and 7 bases at J, with 18 bases between. This CDR3 has 16 residues. This CDR3 is CASSLPFGTERNEQFF. DNA for the CDR3: TGTGCCAGCAGCTTACCGTTTGGGACGGAGAGAAATGAGCAGTTCTTC.

V and J are TRBV6-2 or TRBV6-3 and TRBJ2-1; no definite D call. Per the germline V gene, CDR1 is MNHEY and CDR2 is SVGEGT. V gave up 2 bases and J gave up 5 bases, with 10 bases separating them. The CDR3 is 14 amino acids. CDR3 in amino acids: CASSYTWTNNEQFF. The CDR3 bases are TGTGCCAGCAGTTACACTTGGACCAACAATGAGCAGTTCTTC.

CDR3 protein: CASTRTALSYEQYF. CDR3 sequence (DNA): TGTGCCAGCACCCGAACGGCCCTCTCCTACGAGCAGTACTTC. The V gene is TRBV2, the J gene TRBJ2-7, with D unresolved. Trimming shortened V by 7 bases and J by 0 bases, and 13 bases separated the two germline ends. Germline CDR1 is SNHLY and CDR2 is FYNNEI. This CDR3 contains 14 residues. Together with reference TRBV2 and TRBJ2-7, the CDR3 gives the full variable domain: EPEVTQTPSHQVTQMGQEVILRCVPISNHLYFYWYRQILGQKVEFLVSFYNNEISEKSEIFDDQFSVERPDGSNFTLKIRSTKLEDSAMYFCASTRTALSYEQYFGPGTRLTVT.

The V gene is TRBV15, the J gene TRBJ1-1; D is uncertain. The CDR3 has 16 amino acids. Germline V gene lookup returns CDR1 LNHNV and CDR2 YYDKDF (reference sequence). The V end lost 1 base, the J end lost 0 bases, and 12 bases lay between the germline ends. CDR3 bases: TGTGCCACCAGCAGAGGCCGGGCGGGGATGAACACTGAAGCTTTCTTT. Translating it yields CATSRGRAGMNTEAFF. Filled out from reference TRBV15 and TRBJ1-1, the complete variable domain reads DAMVIQNPRYQVTQFGKPVTLSCSQTLNHNVMYWYQQKSSQAPKLLFHYYDKDFNNEADTPDNFQSRRPNTSFCFLDIRSPGLGDTAMYLCATSRGRAGMNTEAFFGQGTRLTVV.

This chain links TRBV7-9 with TRBJ1-2; no firm D call. Between the trimmed V and J ends, which lost 5 bases and 6 bases, there was a span of 19 bases. This CDR3 comprises 15 residues. The germline V gene has CDR1 SEHNR and CDR2 FQNEAQ (reference sequence). The CDR3 DNA reads TGTGCCAGCAGCCCTAGCGGTTTCAGCAGTCATGGCTACACCTTC. Translation: CASSPSGFSSHGYTF.

The V and J genes are TRBV20-1 and TRBJ2-1; TRBD2 agrees at 14 bases. This CDR3 is built from 15 residues. CDR1 and CDR2 (germline): DFQATT, SNEGSKA (reference sequence). V lost 0 bases and J lost 5; bases outside the gene matches: 0. As DNA, the CDR3 is TGCAGTGCTAGAGAGGGACTAGCGGGAGACAATGAGCAGTTCTTC. It translates to CSAREGLAGDNEQFF.

The rearrangement links TRBV28 to TRBJ1-1; the D gene is possibly TRBD1 (6 bases). This CDR3 spans 18 amino acids. Trimming cost V 4 bases and J 4 bases, with 25 bases left between them. Germline loops: CDR1 MDHEN, CDR2 SYDVKM. In DNA form, the CDR3 reads TGTGCCAGCAGTTCGGCGTACTGGATCAAAGGGGGTGGCACTGAAGCTTTCTTT. It specifies CASSSAYWIKGGGTEAFF.

CDR3 in amino acids: CASNPGRGTDTQYF. Here the CDR3 DNA reads TGTGCCAGCAACCCGGGCCGGGGCACAGATACGCAGTATTTT. The chain has TRBV2 and TRBJ2-3; no clear D gene. This CDR3 comprises 14 residues. The V gene's germline CDR1 is SNHLY and CDR2 FYNNEI. Trimming left V 7 bases short and J 1 base short, with 12 bases between.